This entry lists 20 T cell receptor beta chains sequenced from one sample in a study of blood T cell repertoires in COVID-19. TCRdb keeps only in-frame clones here, not all; method: immunoSEQ multiplex PCR. The sample gives 50,000 to 60,000 clones, almost 90% of which show up once; more than 8% is in the top ten. The sequenced material came from peripheral blood. The receptors derive from a man aged 55 to 70 with active COVID-19.

This clone has just a few counts. This chain connects TRBV5-1 to TRBJ2-1; 9 nucleotides line up with TRBD2. V gave up 2 bases and J gave up 2 bases; unmatched junction bases: 2. The CDR3 consists of 15 residues. CDR1 and CDR2 (germline): SGHRS, YFSETQ. The CDR3 region is CASSFAGGTYNEQFF. Here the CDR3 DNA reads TGCGCCAGCAGCTTCGCGGGAGGGACCTACAATGAGCAGTTCTTC.

The genes are TRBV19 and TRBJ1-1; maybe TRBD1 (5 bases). Deletions cut 4 bases from V and 7 bases from J, with 13 bases between. Germline assignment: CDR1 LNHDA and CDR2 SQIVND (reference sequence). The CDR3 is 13 residues long. The chain's CDR3 is CASSRAGQDEAFF. The CDR3 DNA follows: TGTGCCAGTAGTAGGGCGGGGCAGGATGAAGCTTTCTTT. Full variable domain (rest looked up from reference TRBV19 and TRBJ1-1): DGGITQSPKYLFRKEGQNVTLSCEQNLNHDAMYWYRQDPGQGLRLIYYSQIVNDFQKGDIAEGYSVSREKKESFPLTVTSAQKNPTAFYLCASSRAGQDEAFFGQGTRLTVV.

This clone was seen more than once but under ten times. This chain joins TRBV9 and TRBJ2-7, with 14 positions matching TRBD2. The germline V gene has CDR1 SGDLS and CDR2 YYNGEE. J lost 5 bases, V lost 4 bases, and 5 bases had no gene match. The CDR3 covers 15 residues. The CDR3 here is CASSPGLAGGNEQYF. The CDR3, as DNA: TGTGCCAGCAGCCCCGGACTAGCGGGAGGAAACGAGCAGTACTTC.

This sequence joins TRBV25-1 and TRBJ2-1; no clear D gene. The length of the CDR3 is 16 residues. The V end lost 1 base, the J end lost 0 bases, and 10 bases lay between the germline ends. CDR1 and CDR2 (germline): MGHDK, SYGVNS. CDR3 residues: CASSELGVSSYNEQFF. In DNA, the CDR3 is TGTGCCAGCAGTGAATTAGGAGTAAGCTCCTACAATGAGCAGTTCTTC.

The chain uses TRBV21-1 and TRBJ2-6; TRBD1, the table's D call, lacks a check against the DNA. TRBV21-1 is deemed a pseudogene. The CDR3 runs 18 residues. The CDR3 bases are TGTGCCAGCAGCAGCGCCGGGACAGGGACCTCTGGGGCCAACGTCCTGACTTTC. Translating gives CASSSAGTGTSGANVLTF.

The chain has TRBV13 and TRBJ2-1; 13 bases match TRBD2. Germline V gene sequence: CDR1 PRHDT, CDR2 FYEKMQ (reference sequence). This CDR3 comprises 15 residues. Germline trimming cut 5 bases from V and 9 bases from J; bases unmatched to any gene: 7. Here the CDR3 reads CASSDELAGGAEQFF. The CDR3 DNA reads as TGTGCCAGCAGCGATGAACTAGCGGGAGGGGCTGAGCAGTTCTTC.

This sequence joins TRBV29-1 and TRBJ1-2; no reliable D call. The CDR3 covers 14 residues. Trimming left V 2 bases short and J 4 bases short, with 14 bases between. The germline V gene encodes CDR1 SQVTM and CDR2 ANQGSEA. Here the CDR3 DNA reads TGCAGCGTTGAATCGGGTTTCCGGGGCTATGGCTACACCTTC. Its translation is CSVESGFRGYGYTF. The complete variable domain, with remaining parts taken from reference TRBV29-1 and TRBJ1-2, reads SAVISQKPSRDICQRGTSLTIQCQVDSQVTMMFWYRQQPGQSLTLIATANQGSEATYESGFVIDKFPISRPNLTFSTLTVSNMSPEDSSIYLCSVESGFRGYGYTFGSGTRLTVV.

The rearrangement links TRBV15 to TRBJ2-5, with D perhaps matching TRBD2 (5 bases). The germline V gene encodes CDR1 LNHNV and CDR2 YYDKDF (reference sequence). With 0 bases removed from V and 5 bases from J, the gap between germline ends came to 13 bases. This CDR3 has 15 amino acids. CDR3 nucleotides: TGTGCCACCAGCAGAGATAGAGGGAGTATCGAGACCCAGTACTTC. This gives the protein CATSRDRGSIETQYF.

This chain joins TRBV19 and TRBJ1-1; 7 bases agree with TRBD1. This CDR3 region has 13 residues. Germline CDR1 reads LNHDA; CDR2 reads SQIVND (reference sequence). The ends lost 9 bases at V and 6 bases at J; junction bases unmatched: 10. In DNA form, the CDR3 reads TGTGCCAGCCTCAGGGGGGTCGGGGCTGAAGCTTTCTTT. Its protein is CASLRGVGAEAFF. The full variable domain, in which reference TRBV19 and TRBJ1-1 provide the parts outside the CDR3, is DGGITQSPKYLFRKEGQNVTLSCEQNLNHDAMYWYRQDPGQGLRLIYYSQIVNDFQKGDIAEGYSVSREKKESFPLTVTSAQKNPTAFYLCASLRGVGAEAFFGQGTRLTVV.

The chain joins TRBV7-8 to TRBJ1-6; D gene uncertain. Germline CDR1 SGHVS, CDR2 FQNEAQ. Trimming took off 5 bases at V and 7 bases at J, with 12 bases between the two ends. The CDR3 totals 14 residues. DNA for the CDR3: TGTGCCAGCAGCCCAGTAACGGGAAATTCACCCCTCCACTTT. Encoded protein: CASSPVTGNSPLHF.

The V call is TRBV5-1, the J call TRBJ2-1; 10 bases agree with TRBD1. The germline V gene encodes CDR1 SGHRS and CDR2 YFSETQ. Losses at the gene ends were 6 bases for V and 5 bases for J; bases not matched to a gene: 2. There are 13 residues in the CDR3. CDR3 loop: CASKGTGDNEQFF. The CDR3 DNA is TGCGCCAGCAAAGGGACAGGGGACAATGAGCAGTTCTTC.

J is TRBJ2-3 and V is TRBV24-1; the match to TRBD1 covers 10 bases. Germline lookup yields CDR1 KGHDR and CDR2 SFDVKD. The length of the CDR3 is 14 residues. V lost 5 bases to trimming and J lost 5 bases; unmatched junction nucleotides: 3. This CDR3 reads CATSGQGAGDTQYF. As DNA, the CDR3 is TGTGCCACCAGTGGACAGGGGGCGGGAGATACGCAGTATTTT.

The V and J genes are TRBV18 and TRBJ2-7, with 12 bases identical to TRBD1. After removal of 5 bases from V and 7 bases from J, the junction contained 9 bases not matched to a gene. Per the germline V gene, CDR1 is KGHSH and CDR2 is LQKENI. The CDR3 length is 15 residues. The CDR3 DNA reads TGTGCCAGCTCAAAGGGGACAGGGGGCTCGTGGGAGCAGTACTTC. It specifies CASSKGTGGSWEQYF.

The rearrangement links TRBV7-9 to TRBJ1-2; no clear D. V was shortened by 2 bases and J by 2 bases, with 6 bases between the two germline ends. This CDR3 has 13 residues. The germline gives CDR1 SEHNR, CDR2 FQNEAQ (reference sequence). The CDR3 sequence: CASSLQENYGYTF. CDR3 bases: TGTGCCAGCAGCTTACAGGAAAACTATGGCTACACCTTC.

The gene calls are TRBV10-2 and TRBJ2-5; the D gene is possibly TRBD1 (6 bases). V was cut by 4 bases and J by 1 base, with 7 bases left in between. This CDR3 spans 13 amino acids. Looked up from germline, CDR1 is WSHSY and CDR2 is SAAADI. CDR3 loop: CASSVQGQETQYF. The CDR3 DNA is TGCGCCAGCAGTGTACAGGGCCAAGAGACCCAGTACTTC.

This clone is medium-sized in the sample. The chain combines TRBV5-1 with TRBJ1-6, with a possible D match to TRBD1 (6 bases). V shed 1 base and J shed 5 bases, with 7 bases lying between them. This CDR3 is built from 14 residues. Germline V lookup: CDR1 SGHRS, CDR2 YFSETQ. The CDR3 DNA sequence: TGCGCCAGCAGCTTGAGACAGGATAATTCACCCCTCCACTTT. Translation: CASSLRQDNSPLHF.

The genes are TRBV19 and TRBJ1-3; D may be TRBD1 (6 bases). The CDR3 has 14 residues. Trimming removed 11 bases from V and 2 bases from J, with 16 bases in between. Germline values: CDR1 LNHDA, CDR2 SQIVND (reference sequence). The CDR3 DNA is TGTGCCTCTCGAAGGGGGGGCCCTGGAAACACCATATATTTT. Its translation: CASRRGGPGNTIYF.

The chain employs TRBV15 and TRBJ2-4, with D tentatively TRBD2 (6 bases). V lost 0 bases, J lost 0 bases, and 9 bases lay in between. CDR3 size: 16 residues. Germline CDR1 LNHNV, CDR2 YYDKDF (reference sequence). In DNA form, the CDR3 reads TGTGCCACCAGCAGAGATCCGGGAGAAGCCAAAAACATTCAGTACTTC. As protein: CATSRDPGEAKNIQYF.

The V gene is TRBV9, the J gene TRBJ2-1; 10 bases agree with TRBD2. Germline trimming cut 0 bases from V and 0 bases from J; bases unmatched to any gene: 6. The CDR3 spans 18 residues. The germline gives CDR1 SGDLS, CDR2 YYNGEE. CDR3 sequence reads: CASSVGISGRASYNEQFF. The CDR3 DNA reads as TGTGCCAGCAGCGTAGGGATCAGCGGGAGGGCCTCCTACAATGAGCAGTTCTTC.

This clone was seen a single time. The rearrangement links TRBV28 to TRBJ1-6, with 8 bases identical to TRBD1. Per germline, CDR1 MDHEN and CDR2 SYDVKM. Losses at the gene ends were 8 bases for V and 1 base for J; bases not matched to a gene: 1. This CDR3 comprises 14 residues. The CDR3 bases are TGTGCCAGCCGACAGGGGTCCTATAATTCACCCCTCCACTTT. Translating it yields CASRQGSYNSPLHF.